This T cell receptor (beta chain) was captured in a study of blood T cell repertoires in COVID-19. In the study overall: PBMCs, B-cell-depleted T cells, or T cells were the source of the cDNA or gDNA that made up the material.

Trimming at V came to 6 bases and at J to 3 bases, leaving 13 bases not matched to a gene. This CDR3 has 16 amino acids. CDR1 is KGHSH, CDR2 LQKENI, per germline. Clones were sequenced by immunoSEQ multiplex PCR, and TCRdb holds only the in-frame ones, with some missing. This table has some 200,000 clones, 84% appearing once. This clonotype originated in a woman of 80 years or more with COVID-19, enrolled during active disease. V and J are TRBV18 and TRBJ1-2, with 7 bases that match TRBD1. Source material: peripheral blood. CDR3 DNA: TGTGCCAGCTCGCCGCGGGACAGAATTTCGCACTATGGCTACACCTTC. Protein product: CASSPRDRISHYGYTF.